This T cell receptor (beta chain) was documented in a study of cytomegalovirus exposure and HLA in healthy donors. The CDR3 is 15 amino acids. The V gene's germline CDR1 is SGHRS and CDR2 YFSETQ. V lost 0 bases and J 5 bases, leaving 15 bases between the germline ends. Libraries were prepared by immunoSEQ multiplex PCR; TCRdb keeps only in-frame clonotypes and omits some of them. The data show some 80,000 clones, around 96% seen once. This clonotype originated in a woman aged 18 to 35 in good health and CMV-seronegative. The specimen was PBMCs. This chain connects TRBV5-1 to TRBJ2-7; D possibly corresponds to TRBD1 (5 bases). The CDR3 reads CASSLVVGRVDEQYF. The CDR3 DNA sequence: TGCGCCAGCAGCTTGGTTGTCGGCAGGGTAGACGAGCAGTACTTC.